Following are 30 T cell receptor beta chains from one sample sequenced in a study of patients and donors after allogeneic stem cell transplantation. In TCRdb, the RT-PCR reads were re-called with MiXCR into one record per CDR3 protein. The sample has about 410,000 distinct CDR3 sequences, around 15% seen once. Sequencing used blood, either unsorted or a sorted T cell fraction (not recorded which). Every receptor here comes from a human donor who was either an allogeneic HSCT recipient or a stem cell or donor lymphocyte infusion donor (not recorded which). It is not recorded whose cells these are; they may come from a transplant donor.

V is TRBV7-8 and J is TRBJ2-1, with 8 bases identical to TRBD2. After removal of 2 bases from V and 7 bases from J, the junction contained 4 bases not matched to a gene. Germline V lookup: CDR1 SGHVS, CDR2 FQNEAQ. This CDR3 has 14 residues. Here the CDR3 DNA reads TGTGCCAGCAGCTTATTGGGACTAGTAAATGAGCAGTTCTTC. Amino acids: CASSLLGLVNEQFF.

This clonotype was counted between two and nine times. This chain connects TRBV20-1 to TRBJ2-7; D unresolved. The CDR3 extends over 12 amino acids. The V gene's germline CDR1 is DFQATT and CDR2 SNEGSKA (reference sequence). Trimming shortened V by 7 bases and J by 2 bases, and 12 bases separated the two germline ends. The CDR3 nucleotides read TGCAGTGTTTCGGGCGGAGCCTACGAGCAGTACTTC. The encoded protein is CSVSGGAYEQYF.

This chain links TRBV14 with TRBJ1-1; a weak D match, TRBD1 (5 bases). Looked up from germline, CDR1 is SGHDN and CDR2 is FVKESK. V lost 0 bases to trimming and J lost 1 base, with 15 bases between them. This CDR3 is built from 17 residues. The CDR3 sequence is CASSQDSGRGGNTEAFF. The CDR3 region has the DNA TGTGCCAGCAGCCAAGATTCTGGACGGGGCGGGAACACTGAAGCTTTCTTT.

This clonotype occurred a few times. The chain joins TRBV5-1 to TRBJ2-1; 7 bases are a match to TRBD2. This CDR3 region has 14 residues. Looked up from germline, CDR1 is SGHRS and CDR2 is YFSETQ. Trimming took 4 bases from V and 3 from J; bases not matched to a gene: 4. CDR3 sequence reads: CASSRRTSYNEQFF. CDR3 bases: TGCGCCAGCAGCCGACGGACTAGCTACAATGAGCAGTTCTTC. Combining the CDR3 with reference TRBV5-1 and TRBJ2-1 gives the whole variable domain KAGVTQTPRYLIKTRGQQVTLSCSPISGHRSVSWYQQTPGQGLQFLFEYFSETQRNKGNFPGRFSGRQFSNSRSEMNVSTLELGDSALYLCASSRRTSYNEQFFGPGTRLTVL.

This chain links TRBV11-2 with TRBJ2-3; TRBD2 matches at 8 bases. Per the germline V gene, CDR1 is SGHAT and CDR2 is FQNNGV. This CDR3 comprises 17 residues. V was pared by 4 bases and J by 8 bases, with 17 bases of the junction left unmatched. CDR3 loop: CASSSLRGAGVLGTQYF. The CDR3, as DNA: TGTGCCAGCAGCTCCCTCCGGGGAGCGGGGGTACTTGGTACGCAGTATTTT.

The chain links TRBV5-1 to TRBJ1-1; perhaps TRBD1 as D (6 bases). The V end lost 5 bases, the J end lost 5 bases, and 13 bases lay between the germline ends. This CDR3 is 13 amino acids long. Germline V gene data show CDR1 as SGHRS and CDR2 as YFSETQ. The CDR3 here is CASRRQGPTEAFF. The CDR3 DNA follows: TGCGCCAGCAGGAGGCAGGGGCCTACTGAAGCTTTCTTT.

The chain joins TRBV4-3 to TRBJ2-7; TRBD2 might be the D (6 bases). In germline, CDR1 is LGHNA, CDR2 YSLEER. The V end was cut by 0 bases, the J end by 12 bases, with 18 bases between. This CDR3 contains 14 residues. The DNA of the CDR3 is TGCGCCAGCAGCCAAGATCCGGGTCGGGGGAGGTGGTACTTC. Amino acid sequence: CASSQDPGRGRWYF.

At least ten counts were recorded for this clonotype. This chain links TRBV28 with TRBJ2-2; TRBD1 agrees at 10 bases. CDR3 length equals 18 residues. Germline CDR1 and CDR2: MDHEN and SYDVKM. V was pared by 4 bases and J by 1 base, with 9 bases of the junction left unmatched. The CDR3 is CASSWGTGERKNTGELFF. Here the CDR3 DNA reads TGTGCCAGCAGTTGGGGGACAGGGGAGAGAAAGAACACCGGGGAGCTGTTTTTT.

V usage is TRBV18 and J usage is TRBJ1-2; the D gene is possibly TRBD1 (6 bases). The CDR3 is made up of 14 amino acids. Trimming cost V 0 bases and J 12 bases, with 17 bases left between them. From germline, CDR1 is KGHSH and CDR2 LQKENI. In nucleotides, the CDR3 is TGTGCCAGCTCACCACCACAGGGCCTGGATGAGGACACCTTC. Its protein product is CASSPPQGLDEDTF.

This clonotype was observed a single time. The rearrangement uses TRBV5-1 and TRBJ2-2; 7 bases line up with TRBD1. CDR1 and CDR2 from the germline V gene are SGHRS and YFSETQ. Unmatched junction bases numbered 6, after V lost 3 bases and J lost 4 bases. The CDR3 has 15 residues. The CDR3 DNA is TGCGCCAGCAGCTCGACAGGGACGTTCACCGGGGAGCTGTTTTTT. It encodes CASSSTGTFTGELFF.

This clonotype was observed a handful of times. The chain links TRBV2 to TRBJ1-1; D is unclear. V was clipped by 3 bases and J by 0 bases, with 11 bases between them. The length of the CDR3 is 15 residues. CDR1 and CDR2 from the germline V gene are SNHLY and FYNNEI. As DNA, the CDR3 is TGTGCCAGCAGTGATTATACGGAATTGAACACTGAAGCTTTCTTT. Its translation: CASSDYTELNTEAFF. Full variable domain (remainder filled in from reference TRBV2 and TRBJ1-1): EPEVTQTPSHQVTQMGQEVILRCVPISNHLYFYWYRQILGQKVEFLVSFYNNEISEKSEIFDDQFSVERPDGSNFTLKIRSTKLEDSAMYFCASSDYTELNTEAFFGQGTRLTVV.

The V and J genes are TRBV5-1 and TRBJ2-7, with D tentatively TRBD2 (6 bases). CDR1 is SGHRS, CDR2 YFSETQ, per germline. The CDR3 runs to 13 residues. Trimming removed 0 bases at V and 6 bases at J, with 10 bases between. DNA of the CDR3: TGCGCCAGCAGCTTGGATGGGGGGTTCGAGCAGTACTTC. Amino acids: CASSLDGGFEQYF.

In its sample, this clonotype was seen many times. The J gene is TRBJ2-1, the V gene TRBV4-2, with 8 bases matching TRBD2. The J segment lost 7 bases and the V segment lost 0 bases, leaving 11 bases of the junction unmatched. Germline V gives CDR1 LGHNA, CDR2 YNFKEQ. CDR3 length: 17 residues. This CDR3 reads CASSQDRLAGEGNEQFF. The CDR3 coding sequence is TGTGCCAGCAGCCAAGATCGCCTAGCGGGTGAAGGAAATGAGCAGTTCTTC.

In this sample, this clonotype turned up a few times. The V gene is TRBV10-3, the J gene TRBJ2-2; 14 bases map to TRBD2. CDR1 and CDR2 (germline): ENHRY, SYGVKD. V lost 6 bases, J lost 5 bases, and 8 bases stayed unmatched. CDR3 length: 17 amino acids. The CDR3 coding sequence is TGTGCCATCAGCGAGACTAGCGGGGGGGCCTCGACCGGGGAGCTGTTTTTT. It encodes CAISETSGGASTGELFF.

The rearrangement uses TRBV7-9 and TRBJ2-1, with 9 bases matching TRBD2. Germline CDR1 and CDR2: SEHNR and FQNEAQ (reference sequence). This CDR3 is 15 amino acids long. The V segment lost 5 bases and the J segment 10 bases; nucleotides outside the gene matches: 12. In DNA form, the CDR3 reads TGTGCCAGCAGCGCCCGGGGCGGGAGGGCTTACGAGCAGTTCTTC. The encoded protein is CASSARGGRAYEQFF.

This clonotype was seen a handful of times. In DNA, the CDR3 is TGTGCCAGCAGGGGTGGGGGGCCAAGGGCCAAAAACATTCAGTACTTC. It is translated as CASRGGGPRAKNIQYF. This rearrangement joins TRBV7-8 to TRBJ2-4, with D possibly called TRBD1 or TRBD2 (6 bases each). Germline V gives CDR1 SGHVS, CDR2 FQNEAQ. The CDR3 is made up of 16 amino acids. V dropped 6 bases and J dropped 1 base, with 16 bases sitting between them.

About this clonotype: One junction end does not reproduce the germline sequence, and a read error may be involved. The chain joins TRBV20-1 to TRBJ2-3; TRBD1 matches at 7 bases. The length of the CDR3 is 15 residues. The germline gives CDR1 DFQATT, CDR2 SNEGSKA (reference sequence). The DNA of the CDR3 is TGCAGTGCTTTAGGGACAGAACTTAGCACAGATACCCAGTATTTT. It yields the protein CSALGTELSTDTQYF.

A single count supports this clonotype. The J gene is TRBJ2-5, the V gene TRBV7-9; TRBD2 agrees at 10 bases. Germline CDR1 reads SEHNR; CDR2 reads FQNEAQ (reference sequence). V lost 5 bases, J lost 5 bases, and 11 bases stayed unmatched. There are 16 residues in the CDR3. The CDR3 nucleotides read TGTGCCAGCAGCCACGATCTAGCGGGAGCGAGGGAGACCCAGTACTTC. Translation gives CASSHDLAGARETQYF.

The V and J genes are TRBV4-2 and TRBJ2-7, with TRBD2 matching over 12 bases. The germline V gene has CDR1 LGHNA and CDR2 YNFKEQ. Trimming took 0 bases from V and 3 from J; bases not matched to a gene: 12. This CDR3 region has 19 residues. CDR3 loop: CASSQDPLGLAGPHYEQYF. In DNA form, the CDR3 reads TGTGCCAGCAGCCAAGACCCTTTGGGACTAGCGGGTCCGCACTACGAGCAGTACTTC.

This clonotype was detected many times. The rearrangement links TRBV4-2 to TRBJ2-3, with D perhaps given as TRBD1 or TRBD2 (5 bases each). Germline V gene data show CDR1 as LGHNA and CDR2 as YNFKEQ. V dropped 2 bases and J dropped 4 bases, with 16 bases sitting between them. The length of the CDR3 is 16 residues. CDR3: CASSQTGTSDADTQYF. The DNA of the CDR3 is TGTGCCAGCAGCCAAACCGGGACCTCGGACGCAGATACGCAGTATTTT.

The chain carries TRBV7-2 and TRBJ2-7, with 9 bases fitting TRBD2. Looked up from germline, CDR1 is SGHTA and CDR2 is FQGNSA. This CDR3 region has 16 residues. The trim removed 0 bases at V and 6 bases at J, leaving 9 bases unmatched. DNA of the CDR3: TGTGCCAGCAGCTTAGCTTCACGTCTAGCGGGGAGCGAGCAGTACTTC. Protein: CASSLASRLAGSEQYF.

This clonotype was counted only a few times. This chain uses TRBV7-6 with TRBJ2-3, with 9 bases that match TRBD1. Per the germline V gene, CDR1 is SGHVS and CDR2 is FNYEAQ. Trimming took 1 base from V and 5 from J; bases not matched to a gene: 7. This CDR3 is built from 16 residues. The CDR3 sequence is CASSLEGGQGRDTQYF. For the CDR3, the DNA is TGTGCCAGCAGCTTAGAGGGGGGACAGGGTAGAGATACGCAGTATTTT. Filled out from reference TRBV7-6 and TRBJ2-3, the complete variable domain reads GAGVSQSPRYKVTKRGQDVALRCDPISGHVSLYWYRQALGQGPEFLTYFNYEAQQDKSGLPNDRFSAERPEGSISTLTIQRTEQRDSAMYRCASSLEGGQGRDTQYFGPGTRLTVL.

The table lists this clonotype with a few counts. This chain joins TRBV5-1 and TRBJ2-7; 7 nucleotides match TRBD1. Trimming took 4 bases from V and 3 from J; bases not matched to a gene: 10. The germline V gene encodes CDR1 SGHRS and CDR2 YFSETQ. This CDR3 is 15 amino acids long. The CDR3 nucleotides are TGCGCCAGCAGCCTTACCGGGACAGTTGGCTACGAGCAGTACTTC. Protein product: CASSLTGTVGYEQYF.

The rearrangement joins TRBV11-1 to TRBJ1-6, with a possible D match to TRBD1 (6 bases). V lost 1 base and J lost 10, with 23 bases in between. Looked up from germline, CDR1 is SGHAT and CDR2 is FQDESV (reference sequence). This CDR3 contains 18 residues. The CDR3 DNA is TGTGCCAGCAGCTTAGTACGAGATGGTCAGGGGAAGAAGTCACCCCTCCACTTT. This translates into CASSLVRDGQGKKSPLHF. Together with reference TRBV11-1 and TRBJ1-6, the CDR3 gives the full variable domain: EAEVAQSPRYKITEKSQAVAFWCDPISGHATLYWYRQILGQGPELLVQFQDESVVDDSQLPKDRFSAERLKGVDSTLKIQPAELGDSAMYLCASSLVRDGQGKKSPLHFGNGTRLTVT.

The rearrangement links TRBV18 to TRBJ2-5; perhaps D is TRBD1 or TRBD2 (5 bases each). The germline V and J ends were trimmed by 1 base and 1 base, with 7 bases remaining between them. CDR1 KGHSH and CDR2 LQKENI come from the germline V gene. The CDR3 spans 14 residues. The CDR3 region is CASSPRGSQETQYF. The CDR3 nucleotides are TGTGCCAGCTCACCACGGGGGTCCCAAGAGACCCAGTACTTC.

The sample holds a few counts of this clonotype. This chain links TRBV12-3 or TRBV12-4 with TRBJ2-7, with D maybe TRBD1 (6 bases). The CDR3 totals 16 residues. V dropped 3 bases and J dropped 3 bases, with 18 bases sitting between them. The CDR3 spells CASSFLRGGHNYEQYF. The CDR3 DNA reads as TGTGCCAGCAGTTTTCTCCGTGGGGGCCACAACTACGAGCAGTACTTC.

This clonotype has only a few counts. CDR3 in amino acids: CASSFGVRFGDTEAFF. The CDR3 nucleotides read TGTGCCAGCAGTTTCGGTGTTCGCTTTGGGGACACTGAAGCTTTCTTT. This chain joins TRBV27 and TRBJ1-1; D not resolved. The V end lost 3 bases, the J end lost 3 bases, and 17 bases lay between the germline ends. The CDR3 consists of 16 residues. The germline gives CDR1 MNHEY, CDR2 SMNVEV (reference sequence).

This clonotype has a handful of counts. The rearrangement uses TRBV10-3 and TRBJ2-1; 8 bases line up with TRBD2. The germline V gene has CDR1 ENHRY and CDR2 SYGVKD. Trimming cost V 6 bases and J 0 bases; bases outside gene matches: 13. This CDR3 spans 18 amino acids. This CDR3 is CAISPEGRGVDSYNEQFF. The CDR3 DNA is TGTGCCATCAGCCCAGAGGGGCGGGGGGTAGACTCCTACAATGAGCAGTTCTTC.

There are a few counts of this clonotype. The J gene is TRBJ2-2, the V gene TRBV6-2 or TRBV6-3; D might be TRBD1 or TRBD2, each matching 5 bases. Germline CDR1 and CDR2: MNHEY and SVGEGT. CDR3 length: 16 amino acids. V lost 4 bases, J lost 6 bases, and 18 bases lay in between. Here the CDR3 reads CASSSILRGAPGELFF. CDR3 DNA sequence: TGTGCCAGCAGTTCCATTTTAAGGGGAGCCCCCGGGGAGCTGTTTTTT.

This CDR3 is CASKSQEAGYTF. In DNA, the CDR3 is TGCGCCAGCAAGAGCCAGGAAGCTGGCTACACCTTC. The gene calls are TRBV5-1 and TRBJ1-2; the D is unclear. The CDR3 is 12 amino acids. V was shortened by 6 bases and J by 7 bases, with 13 bases between the two germline ends. CDR1 and CDR2 (germline): SGHRS, YFSETQ.